The rows below give T cell receptor beta chains drawn from one sample of a study of CD8+ T cells in alopecia areata. The method was immunoSEQ multiplex PCR; TCRdb's version includes in-frame clones alone and lacks a portion of them. The repertoire has about 140,000 clones, 86% of them found once; the top ten carry less than 15%. Sequences were derived from CD8+ T cells sorted from blood, sampled at week 4, from a patient treated with tofacitinib. The receptor source for this set is a human donor with alopecia areata. Each CDR3 is given with its conserved first and last residue. Fields, in order: D gene, clone size, V gene, J gene, CDR3 DNA, CDR3 protein. A D gene is named only where the DNA matches it firmly. Clone size is stated in some rows and not others, as once, few, many or a class when expanded.

d_gene: -; abundance: -; v_gene: TRBV6-1; j_gene: TRBJ2-7; CDR3nt: TGTGCCAGCAGTGAAATCCAGGAGCAGTACTTC; CDR3aa: CASSEIQEQYF
d_gene: -; abundance: -; v_gene: TRBV7-9; j_gene: TRBJ1-2; CDR3nt: TGTGCCAGCAGCTTAGGACAGATCTATGGCTACACCTTC; CDR3aa: CASSLGQIYGYTF
d_gene: -; abundance: -; v_gene: TRBV13; j_gene: TRBJ2-7; CDR3nt: TGTGCCAGCAGCTTAGAACCCAGCGGCGAGCAGTACTTC; CDR3aa: CASSLEPSGEQYF
d_gene: -; abundance: -; v_gene: TRBV5-4; j_gene: TRBJ1-1; CDR3nt: TGTGCCAGCAGCGTGACAGCGGGGAACACTGAAGCTTTCTTT; CDR3aa: CASSVTAGNTEAFF
d_gene: TRBD2; abundance: once; v_gene: TRBV5-6; j_gene: TRBJ2-1; CDR3nt: TGTGCCAGCAGCTTGGTTCGGACTAGCGGGCCCAATGAGCAGTTCTTC; CDR3aa: CASSLVRTSGPNEQFF
d_gene: -; abundance: -; v_gene: TRBV29-1; j_gene: TRBJ2-7; CDR3nt: TGCAGCGTTGTAAGTCCAGGGGTCGGCTACGAGCAGTACTTC; CDR3aa: CSVVSPGVGYEQYF
d_gene: TRBD2; abundance: -; v_gene: TRBV9; j_gene: TRBJ2-1; CDR3nt: TGTGCCAGCAGCGTACGAGCGGGGGGGCCGGACAATGAGCAGTTCTTC; CDR3aa: CASSVRAGGPDNEQFF
d_gene: TRBD1; abundance: -; v_gene: TRBV5-4; j_gene: TRBJ2-1; CDR3nt: TGTGCCAGCAGCGTGGGACAGGGCAATGAGCAGTTCTTC; CDR3aa: CASSVGQGNEQFF
d_gene: TRBD2; abundance: -; v_gene: TRBV30; j_gene: TRBJ2-3; CDR3nt: TGTGCCTGGAGTGTAGATCTAGCGGGAGATCATGGAGATACGCAGTATTTT; CDR3aa: CAWSVDLAGDHGDTQYF
d_gene: TRBD1; abundance: once; v_gene: TRBV6-1; j_gene: TRBJ2-1; CDR3nt: TGTGCCAGCAGTCCCGGGACAGGGGACATGGATGAGCAGTTCTTC; CDR3aa: CASSPGTGDMDEQFF
d_gene: -; abundance: -; v_gene: TRBV19; j_gene: TRBJ1-1; CDR3nt: TGTGCCAGTAGTGGGCCCGAAGCTTTCTTT; CDR3aa: CASSGPEAFF
d_gene: TRBD2; abundance: -; v_gene: TRBV30; j_gene: TRBJ2-1; CDR3nt: TGTGCCTGGAGTGTAGGGGGTCTAGCGGGACGCTATTCCTACAATGAGCAGTTCTTC; CDR3aa: CAWSVGGLAGRYSYNEQFF
d_gene: -; abundance: -; v_gene: TRBV6-6; j_gene: TRBJ1-2; CDR3nt: TGTGCCAGCAGTTACCCTGGACTCTATGGCTACACCTTC; CDR3aa: CASSYPGLYGYTF
d_gene: -; abundance: few; v_gene: TRBV27; j_gene: TRBJ2-3; CDR3nt: TGTGCCAGCAGTTCGCCCTCTAGCACAGATACGCAGTATTTT; CDR3aa: CASSSPSSTDTQYF
d_gene: TRBD2; abundance: -; v_gene: TRBV5-1; j_gene: TRBJ2-7; CDR3nt: TGCGCCAGCAGCGAGGGGACTAGCGGGTCGGGGGCCCACGAGCAGTACTTC; CDR3aa: CASSEGTSGSGAHEQYF
d_gene: TRBD1; abundance: -; v_gene: TRBV6-1; j_gene: TRBJ2-7; CDR3nt: TGTGCCAGCAGTGAAGCGCCGACGGACAGGGGCTACGAGCAGTACTTC; CDR3aa: CASSEAPTDRGYEQYF
d_gene: TRBD1; abundance: -; v_gene: TRBV29-1; j_gene: TRBJ2-1; CDR3nt: TGCAGCGGTAAAGAACTAAACAGGGGGCTCAACAATGAGCAGTTCTTC; CDR3aa: CSGKELNRGLNNEQFF
d_gene: -; abundance: -; v_gene: TRBV5-4; j_gene: TRBJ2-3; CDR3nt: TGTGCCAGCAGCTTGGTCGCGGGACCGATCCCAGATACGCAGTATTTT; CDR3aa: CASSLVAGPIPDTQYF
d_gene: TRBD1; abundance: -; v_gene: TRBV5-4; j_gene: TRBJ2-7; CDR3nt: TGTGCCAGCAGCTTGGGGGACAGATACTACGAGCAGTACTTC; CDR3aa: CASSLGDRYYEQYF
d_gene: -; abundance: -; v_gene: TRBV27; j_gene: TRBJ2-2; CDR3nt: TGTGCCAGCAGTTTATACGGGGAGCTGTTTTTT; CDR3aa: CASSLYGELFF
d_gene: -; abundance: -; v_gene: TRBV29-1; j_gene: TRBJ2-1; CDR3nt: TGCAGCGTTGAATTAGGGAGGCCGGAGTTCTTC; CDR3aa: CSVELGRPEFF
d_gene: TRBD1; abundance: -; v_gene: TRBV5-1; j_gene: TRBJ1-5; CDR3nt: TGCGCCAGCAGCACCGGGACAGGGGATGAAAATCAGCCCCAGCATTTT; CDR3aa: CASSTGTGDENQPQHF
d_gene: TRBD1; abundance: -; v_gene: TRBV29-1; j_gene: TRBJ2-7; CDR3nt: TGCAGCGTTGTCATGAAAGACAGGGCCTACGAGCAGTACTTC; CDR3aa: CSVVMKDRAYEQYF
d_gene: TRBD1; abundance: -; v_gene: TRBV6-5; j_gene: TRBJ1-5; CDR3nt: TGTGCCAGCAGCTACTCCGGGACAGGGGATCAGCCCCAGCATTTT; CDR3aa: CASSYSGTGDQPQHF
d_gene: -; abundance: -; v_gene: TRBV6-6; j_gene: TRBJ2-1; CDR3nt: TGTGCCAGCAGTTCGACAGCTTACAATGAGCAGTTCTTC; CDR3aa: CASSSTAYNEQFF
d_gene: -; abundance: -; v_gene: TRBV29-1; j_gene: TRBJ2-6; CDR3nt: TGCAGCGTTGTTCCAGGGTTCTCTGGGGCCAACGTCCTGACTTTC; CDR3aa: CSVVPGFSGANVLTF
d_gene: -; abundance: -; v_gene: TRBV6-5; j_gene: TRBJ2-3; CDR3nt: TGTGCCAGCAGTTACTCCAGCACAGATACGCAGTATTTT; CDR3aa: CASSYSSTDTQYF
d_gene: TRBD1; abundance: -; v_gene: TRBV5-6; j_gene: TRBJ2-1; CDR3nt: TGTGCCAGCAGCTTAGACCTAACAGGGGATGAGCAGTTCTTC; CDR3aa: CASSLDLTGDEQFF
d_gene: -; abundance: -; v_gene: TRBV29-1; j_gene: TRBJ2-1; CDR3nt: TGCAGCGTTGAAGATCCGTGGGGGCTCCTGGGTGAGCAGTTCTTC; CDR3aa: CSVEDPWGLLGEQFF
d_gene: -; abundance: -; v_gene: TRBV5-6; j_gene: TRBJ2-3; CDR3nt: TGTGCCAGCAGCTTGGGGTGGAGGCAGCAAGATACGCAGTATTTT; CDR3aa: CASSLGWRQQDTQYF
d_gene: -; abundance: -; v_gene: TRBV30; j_gene: TRBJ2-7; CDR3nt: TGTGCCTGGAGTGTAAGACCTAGCTCCTACGAGCAGTACTTC; CDR3aa: CAWSVRPSSYEQYF
d_gene: -; abundance: few; v_gene: TRBV5-1; j_gene: TRBJ2-3; CDR3nt: TGCGCCAGCAGCGTAGGGACAAACACAGATACGCAGTATTTT; CDR3aa: CASSVGTNTDTQYF
d_gene: -; abundance: -; v_gene: TRBV13; j_gene: TRBJ2-3; CDR3nt: TGTGCCAGCAGCAACCAGGGGAGTACGCAGTATTTT; CDR3aa: CASSNQGSTQYF
d_gene: TRBD2; abundance: -; v_gene: TRBV11-2; j_gene: TRBJ2-7; CDR3nt: TGTGCCAGCAGCTTAGAGGGACTACAATCCTACGAGCAGTACTTC; CDR3aa: CASSLEGLQSYEQYF
d_gene: -; abundance: -; v_gene: TRBV30; j_gene: TRBJ2-7; CDR3nt: TGTGCCTGGATGAAGACTCGCTACGAGCAGTACTTC; CDR3aa: CAWMKTRYEQYF
d_gene: -; abundance: -; v_gene: TRBV30; j_gene: TRBJ2-1; CDR3nt: TGTGCCTGGAGTGTGGGAGCGGGTTATGAGCAGTTCTTC; CDR3aa: CAWSVGAGYEQFF
d_gene: -; abundance: -; v_gene: TRBV29-1; j_gene: TRBJ1-1; CDR3nt: TGCAGCGTTGAACAAGGCAGGAACACTGAAGCTTTCTTT; CDR3aa: CSVEQGRNTEAFF
d_gene: -; abundance: -; v_gene: TRBV6-5; j_gene: TRBJ2-2; CDR3nt: TGTGCCAGCAGTTGGGCGACAACGAACACCGGGGAGCTGTTTTTT; CDR3aa: CASSWATTNTGELFF
d_gene: TRBD1; abundance: once; v_gene: TRBV4-1; j_gene: TRBJ2-3; CDR3nt: TGCGCCAGCAGCCATCCCAGGGCCCCGCAGGGGGAAAACACAGATACGCAGTATTTT; CDR3aa: CASSHPRAPQGENTDTQYF
d_gene: -; abundance: -; v_gene: TRBV27; j_gene: TRBJ2-7; CDR3nt: TGTGCCAGCAGTTTATCCGGGAACTACGAGCAGTACTTC; CDR3aa: CASSLSGNYEQYF
d_gene: -; abundance: -; v_gene: TRBV4-1; j_gene: TRBJ1-5; CDR3nt: TGCGCCAGCAGCCATTTAGGGCTGGGGCAGCCCCAGCATTTT; CDR3aa: CASSHLGLGQPQHF
d_gene: -; abundance: -; v_gene: TRBV7-9; j_gene: TRBJ1-1; CDR3nt: TGTGCCAGCAGCTTATATGGCGTGAACACTGAAGCTTTCTTT; CDR3aa: CASSLYGVNTEAFF
d_gene: TRBD2; abundance: -; v_gene: TRBV30; j_gene: TRBJ2-1; CDR3nt: TGTGCCTGGAGTTTAGGCGGGAGCTACAATGAGCAGTTCTTC; CDR3aa: CAWSLGGSYNEQFF
d_gene: -; abundance: -; v_gene: TRBV6-5; j_gene: TRBJ2-7; CDR3nt: TGTGCCAGCAGTTACTCGGATTCCTACGAGCAGTACTTC; CDR3aa: CASSYSDSYEQYF
d_gene: -; abundance: -; v_gene: TRBV7-6; j_gene: TRBJ1-1; CDR3nt: TGTGCCAGCAGCCCTTCGGTTGAGGGGGTGGGCACTGAAGCTTTCTTT; CDR3aa: CASSPSVEGVGTEAFF
d_gene: -; abundance: -; v_gene: TRBV7-6; j_gene: TRBJ2-7; CDR3nt: TGTGCCAGCAGCTTAGGCTCCTACGAGCAGTACTTC; CDR3aa: CASSLGSYEQYF